This T cell receptor beta chain was sequenced during a study of shared clonotypes between healthy human individuals. Study-level findings and limits: A generally larger estimated richness was seen in naive subsets than in memory subsets.

Assay: immunoSEQ multiplex PCR; the TCRdb copy retains only in-frame clones and omits some. The data hold about 2.4 million clones, with roughly nine tenths observed a single time. The germline gives CDR1 SGHRS, CDR2 YFSETQ. This CDR3 contains 15 residues. With V trimmed by 4 bases and J by 4 bases, 7 bases remained unmatched. On this clone: What it binds is not known.

Specimen: naive CD4+ T cells sorted from blood. The subset is: CD45RA+ positively selected. This TCR derives from a man aged 18 to 29 in good health. The chain joins TRBV5-1 to TRBJ1-4; TRBD1 matches at 7 bases. The CDR3 region is CASSKPTGLNEKLFF. The CDR3 DNA follows: TGCGCCAGCAGCAAGCCGACAGGGCTTAATGAAAAACTGTTTTTT.